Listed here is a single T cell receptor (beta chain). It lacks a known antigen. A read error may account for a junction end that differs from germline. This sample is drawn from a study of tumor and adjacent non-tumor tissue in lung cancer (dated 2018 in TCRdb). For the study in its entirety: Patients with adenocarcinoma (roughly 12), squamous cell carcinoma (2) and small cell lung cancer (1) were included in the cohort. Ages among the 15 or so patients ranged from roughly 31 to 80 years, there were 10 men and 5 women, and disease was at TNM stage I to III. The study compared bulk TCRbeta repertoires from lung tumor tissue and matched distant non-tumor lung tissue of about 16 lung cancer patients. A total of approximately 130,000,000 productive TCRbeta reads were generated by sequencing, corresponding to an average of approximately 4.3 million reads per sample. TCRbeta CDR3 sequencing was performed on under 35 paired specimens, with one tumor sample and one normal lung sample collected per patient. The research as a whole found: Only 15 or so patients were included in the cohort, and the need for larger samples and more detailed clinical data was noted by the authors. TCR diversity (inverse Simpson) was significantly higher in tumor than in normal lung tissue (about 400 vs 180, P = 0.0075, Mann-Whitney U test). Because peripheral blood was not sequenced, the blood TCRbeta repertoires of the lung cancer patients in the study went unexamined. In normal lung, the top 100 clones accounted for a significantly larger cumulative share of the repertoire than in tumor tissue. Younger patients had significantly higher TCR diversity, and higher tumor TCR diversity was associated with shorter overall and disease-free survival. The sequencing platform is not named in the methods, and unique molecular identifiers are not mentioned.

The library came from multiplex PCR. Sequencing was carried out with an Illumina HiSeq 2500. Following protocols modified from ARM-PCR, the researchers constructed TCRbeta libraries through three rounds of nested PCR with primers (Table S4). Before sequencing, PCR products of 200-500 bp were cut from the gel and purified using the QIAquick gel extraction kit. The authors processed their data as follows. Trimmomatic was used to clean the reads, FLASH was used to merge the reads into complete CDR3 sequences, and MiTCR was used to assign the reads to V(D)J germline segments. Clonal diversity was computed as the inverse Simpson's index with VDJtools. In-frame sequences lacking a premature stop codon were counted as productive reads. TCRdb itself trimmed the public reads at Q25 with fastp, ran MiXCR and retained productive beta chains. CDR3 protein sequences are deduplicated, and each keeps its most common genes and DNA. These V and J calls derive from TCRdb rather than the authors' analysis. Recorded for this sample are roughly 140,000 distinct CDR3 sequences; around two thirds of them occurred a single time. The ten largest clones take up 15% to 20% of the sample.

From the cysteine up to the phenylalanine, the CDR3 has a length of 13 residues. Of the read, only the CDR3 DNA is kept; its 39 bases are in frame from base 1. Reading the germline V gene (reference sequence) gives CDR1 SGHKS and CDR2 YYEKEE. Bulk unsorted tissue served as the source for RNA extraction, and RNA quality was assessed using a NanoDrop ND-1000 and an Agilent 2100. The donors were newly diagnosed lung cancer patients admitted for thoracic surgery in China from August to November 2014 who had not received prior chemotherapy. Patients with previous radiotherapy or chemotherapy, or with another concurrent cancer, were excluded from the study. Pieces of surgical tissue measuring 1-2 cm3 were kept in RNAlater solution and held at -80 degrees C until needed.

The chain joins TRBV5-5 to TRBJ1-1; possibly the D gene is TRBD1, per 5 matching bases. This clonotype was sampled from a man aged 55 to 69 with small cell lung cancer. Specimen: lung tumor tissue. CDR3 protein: CASSLVGTTETFF. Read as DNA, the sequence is TGTGCCAGCAGCTTGGTGGGGACCACTGAAACTTTCTTT.